Listed below are T cell receptor beta chains from one sample, sequenced in a study of human T cells and chemical hapten exposure. In TCRdb, the RACE reads were re-called with MiXCR into one record per CDR3 protein. The sample records approximately 110,000 distinct CDR3 sequences, approximately 9.9% being singletons. The source material was whole blood, sampled in connection with sensitization to the hapten diphenylcyclopropenone (DPC). The receptors derive from a woman between 35 and 50 years old with alopecia areata. Some clones in this sample may be carry-over from other donors' samples. The CDR3 runs from the conserved cysteine through the conserved F or W. A D gene is named only where the DNA matches it firmly. Size values are once, few and many counts, or a class for expanded clones, and some rows have none.

clone_size j_call v_call d_call cdr3_nt cdr3_aa
NA TRBJ2-1 TRBV20-1 TRBD2 TGCAGTGCTAGTAGATCCGGGCTAGCGGGAGGAAATGAGCAGTTCTTC CSASRSGLAGGNEQFF
NA TRBJ1-5 TRBV7-9 NA TGTGCCAGCAGCTTAGTCAACAAGGGGGAATATCAGCCCCAGCATTTT CASSLVNKGEYQPQHF
few TRBJ1-1 TRBV12-3/TRBV12-4 NA TGTGCCAGCAGCCACGGACAGTGGGGTGAAGCTTTCTTT CASSHGQWGEAFF
NA TRBJ2-1 TRBV12-3/TRBV12-4 TRBD1 TGTGCCAGCAGTTTGGCCGGGACAGGGATCGATGAGCAGTTCTTC CASSLAGTGIDEQFF
NA TRBJ2-1 TRBV7-2 TRBD2 TGTGCCAGCAGGGCGTACGGCGGGGGGACCTACAGCTCCTACAATGAGCAGTTCTTC CASRAYGGGTYSSYNEQFF
many TRBJ2-1 TRBV3-1 NA TGTGCCAGCAGCCAAGGACCCGAGCAGTTCTTC CASSQGPEQFF
few TRBJ2-7 TRBV24-1 NA TGTGCCACCAGTGAGCGTTACGAGGGGTCGGGGGAGCAGTACTTC CATSERYEGSGEQYF
many TRBJ1-5 TRBV7-2 NA TGTGCCAGCAGCTTAGACCGACTTCGCAATCAGCCCCAGCATTTT CASSLDRLRNQPQHF
many TRBJ2-1 TRBV20-1 NA TGCAGTGCTAGGCACTTGAGCTCCTACAATGAGCAGTTCTTC CSARHLSSYNEQFF
medium-sized TRBJ2-1 TRBV14 NA TGTGCCAGCAGCCAACATAGGGGGTATATCGATGAGCAGTTCTTC CASSQHRGYIDEQFF
many TRBJ2-1 TRBV20-1 NA TGCAGTGCTAGAGATGCCCTCCGAATGAGGCGCCCCAATGAGCAGTTCTTC CSARDALRMRRPNEQFF
many TRBJ1-2 TRBV28 TRBD1 TGTGCCAGCAGTGCGCGGGACAGGGAGAGCTATGGCTACACCTTC CASSARDRESYGYTF
many TRBJ2-3 TRBV29-1 NA TGCAGCGTTGTGAGGGGCCCAGATACGCAGTATTTT CSVVRGPDTQYF
many TRBJ1-6 TRBV4-2 NA TGTGCCAGCAGCCCCGGCGGAGGGAGGTTAAATTCACCCCTCCACTTT CASSPGGGRLNSPLHF
few TRBJ2-1 TRBV30 NA TGTGCCTGGAGTGTAGGAGGGAATTACAATGAGCAGTTCTTC CAWSVGGNYNEQFF
few TRBJ2-7 TRBV7-2 NA TGTGCCAGCAGCACGGGAAGGGGGGCCTACGAGCAGTACTTC CASSTGRGAYEQYF
few TRBJ2-3 TRBV4-3 NA TGCGCCAGCAGCCAAGATCCCGGGACTGCCTCTAGCACAGATACGCAGTATTTT CASSQDPGTASSTDTQYF